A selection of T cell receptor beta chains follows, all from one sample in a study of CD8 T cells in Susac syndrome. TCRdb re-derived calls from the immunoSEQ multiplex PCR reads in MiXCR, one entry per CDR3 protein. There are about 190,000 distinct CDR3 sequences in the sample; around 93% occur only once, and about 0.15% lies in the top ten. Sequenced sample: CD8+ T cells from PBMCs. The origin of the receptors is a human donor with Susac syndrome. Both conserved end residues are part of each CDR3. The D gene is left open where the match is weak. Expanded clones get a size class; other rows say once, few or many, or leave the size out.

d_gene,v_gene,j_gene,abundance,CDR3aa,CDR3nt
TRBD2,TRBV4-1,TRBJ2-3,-,CASSQVAGGPTDTQYF,TGCGCCAGCAGCCAAGTAGCGGGAGGTCCCACAGATACGCAGTATTTT
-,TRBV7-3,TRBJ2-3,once,CASSSLGQGTADTQYF,TGTGCCAGCAGCTCGCTGGGCCAGGGAACGGCAGATACGCAGTATTTT
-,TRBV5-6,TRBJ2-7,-,CASSFQGINYEQYF,TGTGCCAGCAGCTTCCAGGGGATAAACTACGAGCAGTACTTC
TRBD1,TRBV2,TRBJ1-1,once,CASSGQGRRTEAFF,TGTGCCAGCAGTGGACAGGGGCGAAGGACTGAAGCTTTCTTT
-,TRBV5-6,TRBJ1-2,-,CASSELGLRTFGYTF,TGTGCCAGCAGCGAGTTAGGACTGAGAACTTTTGGCTACACCTTC
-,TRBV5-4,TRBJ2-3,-,CASSSKKSGGTDTQYF,TGTGCCAGCAGCTCTAAAAAATCTGGGGGCACAGATACGCAGTATTTT
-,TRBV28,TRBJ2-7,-,CASSFEQTYEQYF,TGTGCCAGCAGTTTCGAACAGACCTACGAGCAGTACTTC
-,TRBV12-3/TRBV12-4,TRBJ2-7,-,CASRQDGDYEQYF,TGTGCCAGCAGACAGGACGGGGACTACGAGCAGTACTTC
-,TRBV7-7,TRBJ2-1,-,CASSYEGFNEQFF,TGTGCTAGCAGCTATGAGGGGTTCAATGAGCAGTTCTTC
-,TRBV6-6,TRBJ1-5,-,CASSYLGGEPQHF,TGTGCCAGCAGTTACCTAGGGGGTGAGCCCCAGCATTTT
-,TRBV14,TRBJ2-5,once,CASSPSAGSQETQYF,TGTGCCAGCAGCCCGAGCGCGGGGTCGCAAGAGACCCAGTACTTC
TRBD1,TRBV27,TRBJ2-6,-,CASSTVGQGFSGANVLTF,TGTGCCAGCAGCACCGTCGGACAGGGTTTCTCTGGGGCCAACGTCCTGACTTTC
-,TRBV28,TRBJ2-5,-,CASSASGSLETQYF,TGTGCCAGCAGTGCCTCAGGTTCCCTAGAGACCCAGTACTTC
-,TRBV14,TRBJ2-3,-,CASSLTGSGGSYF,TGTGCCAGCAGCCTAACGGGGTCAGGGGGGTCATATTTT
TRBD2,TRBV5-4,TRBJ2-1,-,CAAGGSSYNEQFF,TGTGCCGCGGGGGGCTCCTCCTACAATGAGCAGTTCTTC
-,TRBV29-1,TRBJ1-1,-,CSVQPVLNTEAFF,TGCAGCGTTCAACCGGTACTAAACACTGAAGCTTTCTTT
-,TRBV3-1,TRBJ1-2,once,CASSQEGTNNYGYTF,TGTGCCAGCAGCCAAGAAGGGACCAACAACTATGGCTACACCTTC
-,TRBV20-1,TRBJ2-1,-,CSAWAINEQFF,TGCAGTGCTTGGGCAATCAATGAGCAGTTCTTC
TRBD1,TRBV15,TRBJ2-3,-,CATSRAGQLLTDTQYF,TGTGCCACCAGCAGAGCGGGACAGCTGCTCACAGATACGCAGTATTTT
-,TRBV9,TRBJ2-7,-,CASSLSSETYEQYF,TGTGCCAGCAGCCTTTCGTCAGAAACCTACGAGCAGTACTTC
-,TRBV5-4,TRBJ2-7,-,CASSPGESPYEQYF,TGTGCCAGCAGCCCGGGCGAATCCCCCTACGAGCAGTACTTC
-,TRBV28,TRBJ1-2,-,CATSGSRGVGGYTF,TGTGCCACCAGTGGCAGTCGCGGGGTGGGCGGCTACACCTTC
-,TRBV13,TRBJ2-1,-,CASSSDVNEQFF,TGTGCCAGCAGCTCCGATGTGAATGAGCAGTTCTTC
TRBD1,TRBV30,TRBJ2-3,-,CAWTLGDRATDTQYF,TGTGCCTGGACCCTCGGGGACAGGGCCACAGATACGCAGTATTTT
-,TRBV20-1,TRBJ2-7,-,CSALGGSNSYEQYF,TGCAGTGCCCTCGGCGGATCGAACTCCTACGAGCAGTACTTC
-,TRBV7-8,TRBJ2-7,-,CASSLAFHEQYF,TGTGCCAGCAGCTTAGCTTTCCACGAGCAGTACTTC
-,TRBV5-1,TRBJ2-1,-,CASSLVGAASSYNEQFF,TGCGCCAGCAGCTTGGTGGGAGCAGCGAGCTCCTACAATGAGCAGTTCTTC
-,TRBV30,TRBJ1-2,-,CACLLLRQENYGYTF,TGTGCCTGCCTCCTTCTGAGGCAGGAGAACTATGGCTACACCTTC
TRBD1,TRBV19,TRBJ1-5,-,CASTSLRGLGQPQHF,TGTGCCAGTACCTCCCTGAGGGGGCTAGGTCAGCCCCAGCATTTT
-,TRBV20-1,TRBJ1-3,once,CSASRDTGNTIYF,TGCAGTGCTAGCAGGGACACTGGAAACACCATATATTTT
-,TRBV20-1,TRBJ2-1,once,CSATYNEQFF,TGCAGTGCTACATATAATGAGCAGTTCTTC
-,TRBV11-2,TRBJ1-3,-,CASSEGGWENTIYF,TGTGCCAGCAGCGAAGGAGGGTGGGAAAACACCATATATTTT
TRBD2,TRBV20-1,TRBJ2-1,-,CSASITGLSYNEQFF,TGCAGTGCTTCAATAACGGGACTAAGCTACAATGAGCAGTTCTTC
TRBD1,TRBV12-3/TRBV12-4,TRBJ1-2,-,CAIYRDSPYGYTF,TGTGCCATCTACCGGGACAGTCCCTATGGCTACACCTTC
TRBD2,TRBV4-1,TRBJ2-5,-,CASSLRRASGAPYQETQYF,TGCGCCAGCAGCTTAAGAAGGGCTAGCGGGGCCCCCTACCAAGAGACCCAGTACTTC
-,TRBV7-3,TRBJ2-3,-,CASSPGHTDTQYF,TGTGCCAGCAGCCCGGGGCACACAGATACGCAGTATTTT
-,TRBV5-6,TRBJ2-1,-,CASSLGTRNNEQFF,TGTGCCAGCAGCTTGGGGACGAGAAACAATGAGCAGTTCTTC
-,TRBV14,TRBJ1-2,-,CASSESIPGAQGYTF,TGTGCCAGCAGCGAGAGTATCCCAGGGGCGCAAGGCTACACCTTC
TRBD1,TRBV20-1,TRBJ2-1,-,CSAREARGQGYNEQFF,TGCAGTGCTAGAGAGGCCCGGGGACAGGGATACAATGAGCAGTTCTTC
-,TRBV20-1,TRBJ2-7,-,CSARTLQRQYF,TGCAGTGCTAGAACCCTCCAGAGACAGTACTTC
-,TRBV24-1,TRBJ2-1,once,CATSDFSGDEQFF,TGTGCCACCAGTGATTTTTCAGGGGATGAGCAGTTCTTC
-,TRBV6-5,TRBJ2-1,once,CASSYSPGKLPYNEQFF,TGTGCCAGCAGTTACTCCCCGGGGAAGCTCCCCTACAATGAGCAGTTCTTC
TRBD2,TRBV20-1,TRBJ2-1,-,CSARDPLLAGVGEQFF,TGCAGTGCTAGAGATCCACTACTAGCGGGAGTTGGTGAGCAGTTCTTC
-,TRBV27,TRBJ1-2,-,CASSSGRVNYGYTF,TGTGCCAGCAGTTCCGGACGGGTTAACTATGGCTACACCTTC